This TCR beta chain derives from a study of control samples from healthy donors and cancer patients. Germline V CDR1 and CDR2: ENHRY, SYGVKD. V dropped 4 bases and J dropped 0 bases, with 11 bases sitting between them. This CDR3 spans 15 amino acids. This table comes from immunoSEQ multiplex PCR, and its TCRdb copy is limited to in-frame clones, with some not included. Among 130,000 or so clones, 70% to 90% were seen once, and the ten largest hold more than 2.5%. This TCR was recovered from a man in his fifties or sixties in good health. Sequencing was performed on blood. J is TRBJ2-3 and V is TRBV10-3, with a tentative D call TRBD2 (5 bases). The CDR3 is CAISGGLSSTDTQYF. DNA for the CDR3: TGTGCCATCAGTGGAGGGCTGTCTAGCACAGATACGCAGTATTTT.